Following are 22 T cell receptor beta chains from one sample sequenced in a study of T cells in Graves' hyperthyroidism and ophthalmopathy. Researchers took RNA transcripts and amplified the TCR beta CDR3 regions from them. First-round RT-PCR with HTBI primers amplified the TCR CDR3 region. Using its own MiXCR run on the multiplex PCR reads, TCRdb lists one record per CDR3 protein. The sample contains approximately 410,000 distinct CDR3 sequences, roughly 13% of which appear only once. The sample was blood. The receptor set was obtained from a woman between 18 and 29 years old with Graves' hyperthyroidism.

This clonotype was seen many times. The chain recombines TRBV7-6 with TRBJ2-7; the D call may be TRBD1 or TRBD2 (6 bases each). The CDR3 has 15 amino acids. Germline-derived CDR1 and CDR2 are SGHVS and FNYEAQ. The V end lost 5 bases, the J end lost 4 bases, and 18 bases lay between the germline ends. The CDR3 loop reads CASSPGWGARYEQYF. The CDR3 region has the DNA TGTGCCAGCAGCCCGGGTTGGGGGGCGCGGTACGAGCAGTACTTC. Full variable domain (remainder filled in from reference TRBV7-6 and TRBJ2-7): GAGVSQSPRYKVTKRGQDVALRCDPISGHVSLYWYRQALGQGPEFLTYFNYEAQQDKSGLPNDRFSAERPEGSISTLTIQRTEQRDSAMYRCASSPGWGARYEQYFGPGTRLTVT.

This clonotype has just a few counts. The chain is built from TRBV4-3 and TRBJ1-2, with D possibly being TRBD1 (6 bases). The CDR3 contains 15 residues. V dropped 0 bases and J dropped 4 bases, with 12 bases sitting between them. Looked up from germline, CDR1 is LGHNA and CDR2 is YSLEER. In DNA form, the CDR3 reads TGCGCCAGCAGCCAAGACGGGGGCAGGGTCTATGGCTACACCTTC. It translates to CASSQDGGRVYGYTF.

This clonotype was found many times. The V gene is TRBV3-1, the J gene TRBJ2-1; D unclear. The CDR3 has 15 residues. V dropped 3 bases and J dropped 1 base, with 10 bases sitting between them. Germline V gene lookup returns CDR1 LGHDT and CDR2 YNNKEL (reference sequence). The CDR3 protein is CASSQGAASYNEQFF. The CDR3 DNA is TGTGCCAGCAGCCAGGGTGCAGCTTCCTACAATGAGCAGTTCTTC.

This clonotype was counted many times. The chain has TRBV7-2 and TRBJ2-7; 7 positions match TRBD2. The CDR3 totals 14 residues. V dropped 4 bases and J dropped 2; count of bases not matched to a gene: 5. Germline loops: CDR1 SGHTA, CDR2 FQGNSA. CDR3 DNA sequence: TGTGCCAGCAGCTCCCAGCGGGGACCCTACGAGCAGTACTTC. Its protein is CASSSQRGPYEQYF.

The CDR3 DNA reads as TGTGCCAGCAGCCAAGATCCGGCTAGGGACTACGAGCAGTACTTC. This gives the protein CASSQDPARDYEQYF. The rearrangement joins TRBV3-1 to TRBJ2-7; unclear D gene. Trimming pared 0 bases from V and 3 bases from J, leaving 12 bases between. Per germline, CDR1 LGHDT and CDR2 YNNKEL (reference sequence). CDR3 length equals 15 residues.

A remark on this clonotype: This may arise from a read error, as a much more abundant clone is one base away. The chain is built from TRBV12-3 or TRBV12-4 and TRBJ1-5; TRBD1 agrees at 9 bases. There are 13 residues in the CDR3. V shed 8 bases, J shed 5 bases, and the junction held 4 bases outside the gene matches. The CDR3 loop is CASGWDRDQPQHF. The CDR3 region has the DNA TGTGCCAGCGGTTGGGACAGGGATCAGCCCCAGCATTTT.

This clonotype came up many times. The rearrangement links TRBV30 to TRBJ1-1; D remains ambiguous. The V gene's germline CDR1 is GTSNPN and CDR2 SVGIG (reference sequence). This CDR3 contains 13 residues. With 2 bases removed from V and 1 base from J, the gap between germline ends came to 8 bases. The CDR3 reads CAWSPNTNTEAFF. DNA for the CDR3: TGTGCCTGGAGTCCGAACACGAACACTGAAGCTTTCTTT. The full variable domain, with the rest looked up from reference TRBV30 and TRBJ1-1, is SQTIHQWPATLVQPVGSPLSLECTVEGTSNPNLYWYRQAAGRGLQLLFYSVGIGQISSEVPQNLSASRPQDRQFILSSKKLLLSDSGFYLCAWSPNTNTEAFFGQGTRLTVV.

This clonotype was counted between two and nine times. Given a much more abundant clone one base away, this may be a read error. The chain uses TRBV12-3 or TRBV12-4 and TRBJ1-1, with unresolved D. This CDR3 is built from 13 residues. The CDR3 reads CASSFGSLLEALF. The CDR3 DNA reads TGTGCCAGCAGTTTCGGCAGCCTCCTTGAAGCTCTCTTT.

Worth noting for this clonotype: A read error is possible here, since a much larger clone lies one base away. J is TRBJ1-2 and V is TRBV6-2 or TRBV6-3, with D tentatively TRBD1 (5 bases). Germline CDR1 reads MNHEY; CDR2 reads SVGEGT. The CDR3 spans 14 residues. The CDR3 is CASSYRRDPYGYIF. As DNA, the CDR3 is TGTGCCAGCAGTTACCGGCGGGACCCCTATGGCTACATCTTC.

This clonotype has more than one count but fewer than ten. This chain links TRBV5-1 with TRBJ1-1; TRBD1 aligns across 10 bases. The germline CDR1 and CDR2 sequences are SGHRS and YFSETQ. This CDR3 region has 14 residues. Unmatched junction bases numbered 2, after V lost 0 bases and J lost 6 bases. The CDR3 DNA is TGCGCCAGCAGCTTGGGGGACAGGGGAGCTGAAGCTTTCTTT. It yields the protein CASSLGDRGAEAFF.

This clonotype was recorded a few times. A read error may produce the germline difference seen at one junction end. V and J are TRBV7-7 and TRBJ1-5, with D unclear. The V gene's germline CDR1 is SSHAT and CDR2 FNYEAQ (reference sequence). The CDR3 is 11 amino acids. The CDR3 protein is CASSLVLPQHF. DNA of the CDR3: TGTGCTAGCAGCTTAGTGTTGCCCCAGCATTTT.

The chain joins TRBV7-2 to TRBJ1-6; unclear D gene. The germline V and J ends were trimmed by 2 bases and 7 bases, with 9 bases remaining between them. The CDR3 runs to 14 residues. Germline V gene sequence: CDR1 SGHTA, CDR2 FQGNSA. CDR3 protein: CASSLRAGNSPLHF. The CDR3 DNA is TGTGCCAGCAGCTTAAGGGCGGGGAATTCACCCCTCCACTTT.

The CDR3 DNA is TGTGCCACCAGTGGACTAGCGGATTTCGGAGAGACCCAGTACTTC. Encoded protein: CATSGLADFGETQYF. This chain connects TRBV24-1 to TRBJ2-5; 9 bases match TRBD2. The CDR3 is 15 amino acids. V lost 5 bases to trimming and J lost 4 bases; unmatched junction nucleotides: 7. Per the germline V gene, CDR1 is KGHDR and CDR2 is SFDVKD.

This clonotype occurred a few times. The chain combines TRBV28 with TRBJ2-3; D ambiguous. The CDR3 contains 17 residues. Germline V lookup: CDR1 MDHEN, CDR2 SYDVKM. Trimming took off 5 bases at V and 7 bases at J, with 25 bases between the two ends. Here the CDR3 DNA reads TGTGCCAGCAGTCGTTTATATGCCCCCCTCGGCAGGAATACGCAGTATTTT. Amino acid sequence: CASSRLYAPLGRNTQYF.

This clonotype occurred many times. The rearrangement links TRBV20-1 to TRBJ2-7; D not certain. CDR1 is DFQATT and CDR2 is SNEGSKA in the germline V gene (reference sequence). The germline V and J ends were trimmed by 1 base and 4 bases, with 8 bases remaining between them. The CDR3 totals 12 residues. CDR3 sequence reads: CSARGRFYEQYF. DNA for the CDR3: TGCAGTGCTAGAGGCCGGTTTTACGAGCAGTACTTC.

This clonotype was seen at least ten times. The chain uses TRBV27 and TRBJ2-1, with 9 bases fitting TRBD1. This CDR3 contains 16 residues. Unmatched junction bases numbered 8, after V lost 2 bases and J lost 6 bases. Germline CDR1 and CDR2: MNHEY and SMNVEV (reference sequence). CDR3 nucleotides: TGTGCCAGCAGTTTACTCCCGGGACAGGGATTCAATGAGCAGTTCTTC. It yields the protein CASSLLPGQGFNEQFF.

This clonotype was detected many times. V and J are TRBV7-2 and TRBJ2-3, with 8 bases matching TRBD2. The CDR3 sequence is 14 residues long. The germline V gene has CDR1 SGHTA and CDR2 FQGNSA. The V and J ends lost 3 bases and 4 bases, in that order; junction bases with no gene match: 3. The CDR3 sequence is CASSLGLEADTQYF. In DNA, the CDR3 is TGTGCCAGCAGCTTGGGACTAGAGGCAGATACGCAGTATTTT.

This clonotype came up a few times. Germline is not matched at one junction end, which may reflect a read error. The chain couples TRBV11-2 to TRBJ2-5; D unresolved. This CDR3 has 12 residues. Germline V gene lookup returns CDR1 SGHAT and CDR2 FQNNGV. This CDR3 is CASSSHRETRYF. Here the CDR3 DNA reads TGTGCCAGCAGCTCACACAGAGAGACCCGGTACTTC.

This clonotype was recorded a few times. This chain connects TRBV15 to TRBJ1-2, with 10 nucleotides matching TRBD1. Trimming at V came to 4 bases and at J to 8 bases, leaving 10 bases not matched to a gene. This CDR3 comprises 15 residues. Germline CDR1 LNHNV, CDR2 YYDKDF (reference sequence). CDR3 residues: CATSTIGQGVLGYTF. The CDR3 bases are TGTGCCACCAGCACCATCGGACAGGGGGTTTTAGGCTACACCTTC. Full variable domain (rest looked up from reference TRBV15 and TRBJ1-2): DAMVIQNPRYQVTQFGKPVTLSCSQTLNHNVMYWYQQKSSQAPKLLFHYYDKDFNNEADTPDNFQSRRPNTSFCFLDIRSPGLGDTAMYLCATSTIGQGVLGYTFGSGTRLTVV.

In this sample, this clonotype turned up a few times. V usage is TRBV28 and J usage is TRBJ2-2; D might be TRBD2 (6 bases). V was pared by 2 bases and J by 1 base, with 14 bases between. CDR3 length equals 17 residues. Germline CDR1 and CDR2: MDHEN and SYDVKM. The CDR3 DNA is TGTGCCAGCAGTTTAGTGGCGGGGAAACTGAACACCGGGGAGCTGTTTTTT. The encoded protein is CASSLVAGKLNTGELFF. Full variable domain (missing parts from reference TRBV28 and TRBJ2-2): DVKVTQSSRYLVKRTGEKVFLECVQDMDHENMFWYRQDPGLGLRLIYFSYDVKMKEKGDIPEGYSVSREKKERFSLILESASTNQTSMYLCASSLVAGKLNTGELFFGEGSRLTVL.

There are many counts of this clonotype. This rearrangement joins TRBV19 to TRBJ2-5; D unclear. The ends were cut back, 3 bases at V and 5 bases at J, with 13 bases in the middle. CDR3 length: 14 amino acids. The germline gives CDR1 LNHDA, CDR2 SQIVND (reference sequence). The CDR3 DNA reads TGTGCCAGTAGTATCAACGGTCTCCGGGAGACCCAGTACTTC. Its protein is CASSINGLRETQYF.

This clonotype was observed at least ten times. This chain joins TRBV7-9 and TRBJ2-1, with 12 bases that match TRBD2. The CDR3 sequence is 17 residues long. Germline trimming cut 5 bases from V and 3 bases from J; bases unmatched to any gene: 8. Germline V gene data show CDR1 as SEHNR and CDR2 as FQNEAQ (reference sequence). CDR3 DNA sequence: TGTGCCAGCAGCCCCCGACTAGCGGGAGAAGGCTACAATGAGCAGTTCTTC. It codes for CASSPRLAGEGYNEQFF.